This T cell receptor beta chain was observed in a study of graft-versus-host responses after intestinal transplantation (dated by TCRdb to about 2021). In the study overall: The transplants that recipients received were multivisceral, liver-intestinal, or isolated intestinal. After intestinal transplantation, graft-versus-host and host-versus-graft alloreactive T cell clones were followed in the graft, circulation and bone marrow using bulk TCR-beta CDR3 sequencing. To identify alloreactive clones, pre-transplant mixed lymphocyte reaction products were sequenced and then compared with unstimulated pre-transplant donor and recipient T cells. Every recipient was given anti-thymocyte globulin induction, then maintenance tacrolimus and steroids for about 3 years. Samples from three later patients were sequenced in-house on an Illumina MiSeq with MiXCR processing rather than by the commercial service. The cohort enrolled 20 to 25 intestinal transplant recipients, one of whom was a retransplant, and a few patients without pretransplant specimens were excluded. Donor T cell macrochimerism was defined as a peak of at least 4% donor T cells among recipient peripheral blood mononuclear cells.

Preparation of the library involved the immunoSEQ multiplex PCR assay. In most patients, genomic DNA was isolated using the Qiagen DNeasy Blood and Tissue Kit and sent frozen to Adaptive Biotechnologies for TCR sequencing. Adaptive Biotechnologies carried out high-throughput TCR-beta CDR3 sequencing of genomic DNA for most patients. For the original study's pipeline: TCR sequencing data were retrieved from Adaptive's ImmunoSEQ software for about 17 patients, whereas a few other patients were processed with MiXCR and VDJtools. CD4 versus CD8 sorting errors were corrected by removing sequences found in both subsets at a frequency ratio below 5:1. CDR3 nucleotide sequences shared by donor and recipient were removed because the origin of these sequences could not be assigned. To count as alloreactive, a clone needed at least 2-fold expansion over unstimulated cells and a minimum CFSE-low frequency of 0.002% (template counts) or 0.001% (read counts). Mappable clones were those detected in sequenced pre-transplant spleen, lymph node, or MLR CFSE-low populations of the donor or recipient. The cumulative frequency of alloreactive clones was calculated as a percentage of all sequences, weighted by copy number. TCRdb limited this immuneACCESS table to in-frame rearrangements with V and J called. A share of clones is missing; checked studies link under half to unresolved V genes, and the rest is unexplained. V and J calls and clone size come straight from that table; D and trimming were deduced from the DNA. Across this sample there are about 96,000 clones, with 92% seen only once. The ten largest clones capture around 0.17% of the sample.

What the work shows at the level of the full study, not this receptor alone: Conclusions were limited by the relatively low number and heterogeneity of intestinal transplant patients. Early after transplant, peak levels of circulating GvH clones were found to be associated with declines in HvG clones. GvH clones were found in recipient bone marrow, and some of the GvH clones appeared earlier in ileal mucosa or blood, which is consistent with an intestinal mucosal origin. In patients with donor T cell macrochimerism, the allografts had high GvH to HvG T cell clonal ratios.

Explained via the paper, the time point label denotes: cells obtained before transplantation from donor or recipient. CD3+CD4+ and CD3+CD8+ populations were FACS-sorted from unstimulated pre-transplant donor and recipient cells taken from spleen or lymph nodes. Ends trimmed: V by 8 bases, J by 10 bases; bases unmatched to a gene: 7. From its cysteine to its phenylalanine, the CDR3 spans 11 amino acids. The DNA shown is the 33-base CDR3, in frame from base 1. CDR1 and CDR2, looked up from the germline V gene, are MDHEN and SYDVKM. Notes on this clone: Its antigen is not yet known. No per-base quality is available; no much larger clone lies one base away.

The sequence joins TRBV28 to TRBJ1-2; 7 middle bases align to TRBD1. Material: unstimulated CD4+ T cells sorted from spleen or lymph node cells, obtained before intestinal transplant. The TCR was taken from a human donor who received an intestinal transplant. CDR3 loop: CASHTTGDYTF. The nucleotide sequence is TGTGCCAGCCACACCACAGGGGACTACACCTTC.